What follows is one T cell receptor beta chain and its context. Its antigen is not identified. This sample is drawn from a study of a mutant IDH1 vaccine in newly diagnosed glioma. Study-level information: The initiation of vaccination occurred 4-6 weeks after radiotherapy alone, or with temozolomide cycles. Patients arrived already treated with radiotherapy, temozolomide, or both, most having had both.

The method was immunoSEQ multiplex PCR; TCRdb's version includes in-frame clones alone and lacks a portion of them. The sample shows roughly 60,000 clones, approximately 84% of them seen only once. The time point denotes: week 23, last vaccination. What each vaccine dose contained was 300 ug of mutant IDH1 20-mer peptide, accompanied by topical imiquimod. Study-wide findings and caveats: Less than 95% of patients showed vaccine-induced immune responses across multiple MHC alleles.

This clonotype was obtained from a man aged 25-45 years with glioma. The source material was PBMCs, sampled from a glioma patient whose treatment included an IDH1 peptide vaccine.

CDR3: CASSGSGGARETQYF. The DNA of the CDR3 is TGTGCCAGCAGTGGTAGCGGGGGGGCCCGTGAGACCCAGTACTTC. The chain carries TRBV6-4 and TRBJ2-5, with 11 bases that match TRBD2. The CDR3 runs to 15 residues. Germline V gene lookup returns CDR1 MRHNA and CDR2 SNTAGT. Losses at the gene ends were 4 bases for V and 5 bases for J; bases not matched to a gene: 6.